This TCR beta chain was found in a study of OX40 agonist ivuxolimab in advanced cancers. V was pared by 3 bases and J by 4 bases, with 12 bases between. The germline V gene encodes CDR1 MDHEN and CDR2 SYDVKM. The CDR3 has 15 residues. This table comes from immunoSEQ multiplex PCR, and its TCRdb copy is limited to in-frame clones, with some not included. Counted here are 80,000 to 95,000 clones, about 83% occurring once; the ten biggest clones make up approximately 1.3%. The rearrangement links TRBV28 to TRBJ2-2, with D perhaps TRBD1 (6 bases). Sequenced material: CD4+ or CD8+ T cells sorted from blood, taken in a trial of the OX40 agonist ivuxolimab. The receptor's source is an adult with an advanced solid tumor such as melanoma, head and neck, liver or kidney cancer. This CDR3 reads CASSFLGAGTGELFF. The CDR3 DNA reads as TGTGCCAGCAGTTTTTTGGGGGCGGGCACCGGGGAGCTGTTTTTT. The full variable domain, completed using reference TRBV28 and TRBJ2-2, is DVKVTQSSRYLVKRTGEKVFLECVQDMDHENMFWYRQDPGLGLRLIYFSYDVKMKEKGDIPEGYSVSREKKERFSLILESASTNQTSMYLCASSFLGAGTGELFFGEGSRLTVL.